This note documents a single TCR beta chain sequence. This sample is part of a study of blood T cell repertoires in COVID-19. With 3 bases removed from V and 8 bases from J, the gap between germline ends came to 13 bases. The CDR3 contains 13 residues. Germline V gene lookup returns CDR1 LNHDA and CDR2 SQIVND (reference sequence). The data were produced by immunoSEQ multiplex PCR, yet TCRdb's version contains in-frame clones alone and is incomplete. The table has some 700,000 clones, about nine tenths seen once. The gene calls are TRBV19 and TRBJ1-2, with D possibly matching TRBD1 (5 bases). Input material: peripheral blood. The clonotype originates from a woman aged 18-30 years with acute or convalescent COVID-19. The CDR3 loop is CASSILQGGGYTF. The CDR3 region has the DNA TGTGCCAGTAGTATTCTTCAGGGAGGAGGCTACACCTTC.